This T cell receptor (beta chain) was captured by sequencing in a study of blood T cell repertoires in COVID-19 (dated by TCRdb to 2019 to 2021). As for the study more broadly: The collaborator samples originated in the United States, Italy and Spain and spanned the acute and convalescent phases of COVID-19. The dataset comprised deeply sampled blood TCRbeta repertoires from subjects exposed to, actively infected with, or recovered from COVID-19. Samples came from the ongoing ImmuneRACE study (first 160 participants) plus 1,254 subjects from 6 global collaborators. A de-identified subject ID, COVID-19 status, age in years and sex were almost always included in the sample metadata. Where HLA class I and class II types were available, the types were taken from metadata supplied by the sample provider, not from assay-based typing. A freely available public database, intended as a resource for researchers studying the immune response to SARS-CoV-2, is where the repertoires were released. The prospective study material was composed of cDNA or gDNA derived from T cells, B-cell-depleted T cells, or PBMCs.

Here is what the overall study found, with its caveats: The amount of clinical and demographic metadata varied by source and participant and was provided uncurated.

V loses 0 bases at its end and J loses 1 base; junction bases beyond the gene matches: 7. CDR1 and CDR2 (SEHNR, FQNEAQ) derive from the germline V gene (reference sequence). The CDR3, cysteine through phenylalanine, is 17 amino acids long. CDR3 DNA is the only sequence kept; it has 51 bases, read in frame from the first base. Whole blood was collected in K2EDTA tubes by collaborating institutions according to the institutions' own protocols. For TCRbeta analysis, collaborators shipped samples as frozen whole blood, isolated PBMCs, or DNA extracted from either of those sample types. TCRbeta CDR3 regions were amplified from genomic DNA by means of the immunoSEQ Assay, a bias-controlled multiplex PCR. The authors' pipeline ran thus. The number of nucleated cells in each sample was estimated by amplification of reference gene primers within the assay. Sequence reads were collapsed and filtered to measure the absolute abundance of every unique TCRbeta CDR3 rearrangement. For each sample, productive Simpson clonality was calculated by taking the square root of Simpson's diversity index across productive rearrangements. Sourced from immuneACCESS, this table was stored by TCRdb with only in-frame sequences that have V and J called. A share of the clones is absent; for the studies checked, an unresolved V gene accounts for under half, and the remainder has no known explanation. Clone size and V and J calls were adopted from that table, with D and trimming inferred from the DNA. This sample gives 15,000 to 20,000 clones in total; around 87% of them show up just once. Of the sample, 17% falls within the top ten clones.

Comment on this clone: Its antigen is unknown. Per-nucleotide qualities are absent, and no much larger clonotype sits a single base away.

This sequence was found in a man between 70 and 80 years old with acute or convalescent COVID-19. Sequences were obtained from peripheral blood. The V and J genes are TRBV7-9 and TRBJ2-3, and TRBD2 aligns with 7 junction nucleotides. The nucleotide sequence is given as TGTGCCAGCAGCTTAGCTGGGGGAGGGGAAGGCACAGATACGCAGTATTTT. Its translation is CASSLAGGGEGTDTQYF.